The present T cell receptor (beta chain) was sequenced within a study of blood T cells in healthy people across ages. The study isolated at least 6.5 million PBMCs from each sample. Regarding the study as a whole: Because sorting was not performed, PBMCs prevented conclusive naive versus antigen-experienced comparison.

A second PCR, run for roughly 7 to 11 cycles, used a sample-barcoded 5' primer plus a J-beta primer mix. TCRdb called the 5' RACE reads again in MiXCR, with one record for every CDR3 protein. The sample contains some 1.5 million distinct CDR3 sequences, roughly 27% of which appear only once. The germline CDR1 and CDR2 sequences are SGHTA and FQGNSA. The junction had 17 bases not matched to a gene; V was cut back by 0 bases and J by 7 bases. The CDR3 runs to 19 residues. This clonotype has only a few counts. Its target is not known. The clonotype originates from a woman in her thirties in good health. This sequence joins TRBV7-2 and TRBJ2-5, with TRBD2 matching over 10 bases. The material sequenced was blood. The CDR3 reads CASSLARTSGGFSKTTQYF. CDR3 DNA: TGTGCCAGCAGCTTAGCCCGGACTAGCGGAGGCTTCTCCAAGACGACCCAGTACTTC.